Sequencing of this T cell receptor (beta chain) was carried out in a study of T-cell memory formation after mild COVID-19. Study-wide findings and caveats: Proof of SARS-CoV-2 specificity was absent for the second-wave clones that crested on day 37. CD4/CD8 balance held among clones contracting day 15 to 85, and later expanders leaned CD4+.

Constant-segment primers and 5'RACE yielded cDNA libraries for TCR alpha and TCR beta, each carrying sample barcodes and UMIs. Using its own MiXCR run on the 5' RACE reads, TCRdb lists one record per CDR3 protein. Seen here are 150,000 or so distinct CDR3 sequences, around 15% observed once, and the top ten hold 13% to 15%. CDR3 size: 15 residues. V trimming: 2 bases; J trimming: 6 bases; junction bases outside the gene matches: 10. Germline CDR1 reads SGHTA; CDR2 reads FQGNSA. Points on this clonotype: The antigen is not known.

Sequencing input: PBMCs or a T cell subset sorted from them (not recorded which). This clonotype originated in an adult woman who had mild COVID-19 (a few samples of this study predate the infection). Cell type and time point are not known. This chain joins TRBV7-2 and TRBJ2-7; 7 bases align to TRBD2. CDR3 bases: TGTGCCAGCAGCTTATGGGGGGGACGTAAGGGCGAGCAGTACTTC. It specifies CASSLWGGRKGEQYF.